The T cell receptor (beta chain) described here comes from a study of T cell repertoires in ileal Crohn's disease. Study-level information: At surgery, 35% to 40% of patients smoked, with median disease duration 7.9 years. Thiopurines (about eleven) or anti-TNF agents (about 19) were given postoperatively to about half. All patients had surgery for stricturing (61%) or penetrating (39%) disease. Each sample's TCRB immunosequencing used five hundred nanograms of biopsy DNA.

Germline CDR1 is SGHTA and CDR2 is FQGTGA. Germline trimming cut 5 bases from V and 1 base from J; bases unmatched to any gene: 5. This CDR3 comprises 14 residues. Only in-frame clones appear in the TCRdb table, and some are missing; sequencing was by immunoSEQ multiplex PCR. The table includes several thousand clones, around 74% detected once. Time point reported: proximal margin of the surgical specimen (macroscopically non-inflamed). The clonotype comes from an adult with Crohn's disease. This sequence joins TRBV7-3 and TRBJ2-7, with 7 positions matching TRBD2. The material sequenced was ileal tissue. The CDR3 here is CASSVSGKSYEQYF. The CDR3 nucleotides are TGTGCCAGCAGCGTGAGCGGGAAATCCTACGAGCAGTACTTC.